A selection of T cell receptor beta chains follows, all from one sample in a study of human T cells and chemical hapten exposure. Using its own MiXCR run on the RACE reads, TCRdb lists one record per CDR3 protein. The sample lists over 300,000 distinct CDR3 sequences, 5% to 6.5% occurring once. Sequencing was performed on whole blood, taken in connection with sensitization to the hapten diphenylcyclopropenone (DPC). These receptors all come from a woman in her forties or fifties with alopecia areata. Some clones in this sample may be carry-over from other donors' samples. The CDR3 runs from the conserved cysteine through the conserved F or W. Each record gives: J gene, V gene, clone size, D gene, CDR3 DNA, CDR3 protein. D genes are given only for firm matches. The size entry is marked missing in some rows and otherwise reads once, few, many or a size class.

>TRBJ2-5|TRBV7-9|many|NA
TGTGCCAGCAGCTTAGATTGGGGGGAAGAGACCCAGTACTTC
CASSLDWGEETQYF
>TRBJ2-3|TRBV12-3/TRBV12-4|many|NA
TGTGCCAGCAGTATCTTGACTGGTACAGATACGCAGTATTTT
CASSILTGTDTQYF
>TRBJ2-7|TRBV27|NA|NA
TGTGCCAGCAGTGTCCGGGACAAAACCTACGAGCAGTACTTC
CASSVRDKTYEQYF
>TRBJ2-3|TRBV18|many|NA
TGTGCCAGCTCACTCTCCGGACAGCTCACAGATACGCAGTATTTT
CASSLSGQLTDTQYF
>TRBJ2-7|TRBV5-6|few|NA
TGTGCCAGCAGCTCCGACGGACAGTACTACGAGCAGTACTTC
CASSSDGQYYEQYF
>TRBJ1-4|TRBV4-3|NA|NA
TGCGCCAGCAGCCAAGGAGGACAGCTAAATGAAAAACTGTTTTTT
CASSQGGQLNEKLFF
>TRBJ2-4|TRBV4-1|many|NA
TGCGCCAGCAGCCAAGAAGAGGGCCTGAAAAACATTCAGTACTTC
CASSQEEGLKNIQYF
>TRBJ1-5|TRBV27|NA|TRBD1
TGTGCCAGCCGGGGACAGGGGCCCCATCAGCCCCAGCATTTT
CASRGQGPHQPQHF
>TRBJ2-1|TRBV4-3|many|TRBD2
TGCGCCAGCAGCCAAGACGCTAGCGGGCGGACCAATGAGCAGTTCTTC
CASSQDASGRTNEQFF
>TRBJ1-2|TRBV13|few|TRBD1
TGTGCCAGCAGCTTAGAAGGGACAGGGGATGATGGCTACACCTTC
CASSLEGTGDDGYTF
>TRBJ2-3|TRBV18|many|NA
TGTGCCAGCTCACCAAACCTGGACGCCGGGTATTTT
CASSPNLDAGYF
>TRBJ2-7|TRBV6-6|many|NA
TGTGCCAGCAGGCTCAGGGACGAGCAGTACTTC
CASRLRDEQYF
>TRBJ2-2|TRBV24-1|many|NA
TGTGCCACCAGTGTGTCCGGAAACACCGGGGAGCTGTTTTTT
CATSVSGNTGELFF
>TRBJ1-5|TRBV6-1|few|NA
TGTGCCAGCACTCAGGGGTTGAATCAGCCCCAGCATTTT
CASTQGLNQPQHF
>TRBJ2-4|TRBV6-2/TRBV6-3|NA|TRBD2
TGTGCCAGCAGTTACTCGTGGAGCGGGGGTAAAAACATTCAGTACTTC
CASSYSWSGGKNIQYF
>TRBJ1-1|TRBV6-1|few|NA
TGTGCCAGCGGGACTCTTAACACTGAAGCTTTCTTT
CASGTLNTEAFF
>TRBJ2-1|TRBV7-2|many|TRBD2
TGTGCCAGCAGCTTGGGACTACATGAGCAGTTCTTC
CASSLGLHEQFF
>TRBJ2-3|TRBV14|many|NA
TGTGCCAGCAGCCAAGACCTGTTCGGGCTCACAGATACGCAGTATTTT
CASSQDLFGLTDTQYF
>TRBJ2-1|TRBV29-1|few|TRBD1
TGCAGCGTTCCTTTAAGAAAGGGGGCAGAGGAGCAGTTCTTC
CSVPLRKGAEEQFF
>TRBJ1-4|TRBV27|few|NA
TGTGCCAGCAGTTACTACAGGGTCCGCTGGTCGGGAGTTAATGAAAAACTGTTTTTT
CASSYYRVRWSGVNEKLFF
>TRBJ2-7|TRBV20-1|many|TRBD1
TGCAGTGCTAGAGATCCGGGGACAGGGGTGGTCGAGCAGTACTTC
CSARDPGTGVVEQYF
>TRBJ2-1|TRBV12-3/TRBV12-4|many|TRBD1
TGTGCCAGCAGTACCGGACAGGGGACTGAGCAGTTCTTC
CASSTGQGTEQFF
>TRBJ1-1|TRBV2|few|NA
TGTGCCAGCACGGGACAGAACACTGAAGCTTTCTTT
CASTGQNTEAFF
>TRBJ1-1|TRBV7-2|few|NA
TGTGCCAGCAGCCCCAACTTGATAGGGGGCACTGAAGCTTTCTTT
CASSPNLIGGTEAFF
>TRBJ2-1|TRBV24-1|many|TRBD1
TGTGCCACCAGTGATTTGAGCGGACAGGGGTCCTACAATGAGCAGTTCTTC
CATSDLSGQGSYNEQFF
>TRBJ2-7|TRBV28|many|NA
TGTGCCAGCACCGACCGTGGGGGGCCCTACGAGCAGTACTTC
CASTDRGGPYEQYF
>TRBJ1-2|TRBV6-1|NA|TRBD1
TGTGCCAGCAGTGAAACCCGGACAGGCACCCATGGCTACACCTTC
CASSETRTGTHGYTF
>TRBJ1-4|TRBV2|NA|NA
TGTGCCAGCACCGGGATGACGAATGAAAAACTGTTTTTT
CASTGMTNEKLFF
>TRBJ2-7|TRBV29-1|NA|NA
TGCAGCGTTGAAGAAGGTACGAGCTCCTACGAGCAGTACTTC
CSVEEGTSSYEQYF
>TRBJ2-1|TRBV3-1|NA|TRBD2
TGTGCCAGCAGTGGGACTAGCGATGAGCAGTTCTTC
CASSGTSDEQFF
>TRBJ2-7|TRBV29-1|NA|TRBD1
TGCAGCGTTACCCCACAGGGGGGCTCCTACGAGCAGTACTTC
CSVTPQGGSYEQYF
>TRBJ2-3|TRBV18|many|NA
TGTGCCAGCTCACTGGAGTGGACAGATACGCAGTATTTT
CASSLEWTDTQYF